The source of this TCR beta chain is a study of CD8 T cells in ankylosing spondylitis. TCRdb reprocessed the 5' RACE reads via MiXCR and lists one record per CDR3 protein. Of about 240,000 distinct CDR3 sequences listed, 20% to 30% are singletons. Germline loops: CDR1 SNHLY, CDR2 FYNNEI. Deletions cut 4 bases from V and 1 base from J, with 6 bases between. This CDR3 is 13 amino acids long. This TCR was sampled from a male donor with ankylosing spondylitis or in good health (not recorded which). Sequencing was done on a sample of blood, either unsorted or a sorted T cell fraction (not recorded which). The chain couples TRBV2 to TRBJ2-3; D not certain. CDR3 residues: CASSAIGTDTQYF. CDR3 DNA sequence: TGTGCCAGCAGTGCCATCGGCACAGATACGCAGTATTTT. Full variable domain (remainder filled in from reference TRBV2 and TRBJ2-3): EPEVTQTPSHQVTQMGQEVILRCVPISNHLYFYWYRQILGQKVEFLVSFYNNEISEKSEIFDDQFSVERPDGSNFTLKIRSTKLEDSAMYFCASSAIGTDTQYFGPGTRLTVL.